This T cell receptor beta chain was observed in a study of CD8 T cells in Susac syndrome. This CDR3 is built from 14 residues. CDR1 and CDR2 from the germline V gene are SGDLS and YYNGEE. The V end lost 0 bases, the J end lost 2 bases, and 6 bases lay between the germline ends. The RNA, about 0.45 to 1 ug, was put through reverse transcription using random hexamers. TCRdb ran MiXCR on the immunoSEQ multiplex PCR reads and lists one entry per CDR3 protein. The sample records approximately 190,000 distinct CDR3 sequences, around 93% being singletons. The clonotype originates from a human donor with Susac syndrome. Material for sequencing was CD8+ T cells from PBMCs. This chain joins TRBV9 and TRBJ2-1; no clear D gene. The CDR3 reads CASSVAGTYNEQFF. The CDR3 coding sequence is TGTGCCAGCAGCGTAGCGGGCACCTACAATGAGCAGTTCTTC.